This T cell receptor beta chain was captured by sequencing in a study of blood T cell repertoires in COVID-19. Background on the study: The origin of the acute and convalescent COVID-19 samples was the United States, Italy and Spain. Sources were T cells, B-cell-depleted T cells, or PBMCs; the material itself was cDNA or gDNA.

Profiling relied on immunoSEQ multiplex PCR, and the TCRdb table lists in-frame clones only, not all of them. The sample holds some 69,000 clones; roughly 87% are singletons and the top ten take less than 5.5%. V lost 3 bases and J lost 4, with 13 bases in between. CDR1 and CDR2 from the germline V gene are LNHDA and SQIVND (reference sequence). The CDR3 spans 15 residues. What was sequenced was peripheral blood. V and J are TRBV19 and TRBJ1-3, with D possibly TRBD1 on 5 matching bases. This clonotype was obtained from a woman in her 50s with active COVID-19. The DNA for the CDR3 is TGTGCCAGTAGTATGGCAGGGTGGCTCGGAAACACCATATATTTT. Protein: CASSMAGWLGNTIYF. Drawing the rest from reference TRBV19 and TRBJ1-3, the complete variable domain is DGGITQSPKYLFRKEGQNVTLSCEQNLNHDAMYWYRQDPGQGLRLIYYSQIVNDFQKGDIAEGYSVSREKKESFPLTVTSAQKNPTAFYLCASSMAGWLGNTIYFGEGSWLTVV.